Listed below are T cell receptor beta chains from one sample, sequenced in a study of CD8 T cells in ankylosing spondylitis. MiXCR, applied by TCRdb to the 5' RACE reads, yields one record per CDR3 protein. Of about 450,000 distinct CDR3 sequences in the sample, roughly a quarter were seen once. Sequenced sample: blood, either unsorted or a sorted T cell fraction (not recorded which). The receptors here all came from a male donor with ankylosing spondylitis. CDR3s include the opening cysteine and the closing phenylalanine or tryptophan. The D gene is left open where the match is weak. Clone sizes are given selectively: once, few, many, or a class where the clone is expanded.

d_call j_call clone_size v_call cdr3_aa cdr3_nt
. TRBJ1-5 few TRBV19 CASSIQNSNQPQHF TGTGCCAGTAGTATCCAGAATAGCAATCAGCCCCAGCATTTT
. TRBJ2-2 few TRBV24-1 CATSLQGNTGELFF TGTGCCACCAGTCTTCAGGGAAACACCGGGGAGCTGTTTTTT
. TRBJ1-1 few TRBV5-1 CASTLRTTMNTEAFF TGCGCCAGCACCCTTAGGACAACCATGAACACTGAAGCTTTCTTT
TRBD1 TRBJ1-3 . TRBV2 CASSVTGDSGNTIYF TGTGCCAGCAGCGTCACAGGGGACTCTGGAAACACCATATATTTT
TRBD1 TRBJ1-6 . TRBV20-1 CSAVDRALSYNSPLHF TGCAGTGCTGTTGACAGGGCACTTTCCTATAATTCACCCCTCCACTTT
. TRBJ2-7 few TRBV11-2 CASSLVRGLFHEQYF TGTGCCAGCAGCTTAGTCAGGGGATTGTTCCACGAGCAGTACTTC
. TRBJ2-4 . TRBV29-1 CSVTSQGINIQYF TGCAGCGTGACCTCCCAGGGGATAAACATTCAGTACTTC
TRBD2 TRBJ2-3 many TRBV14 CASSQERLGGRTDTQYF TGTGCCAGCAGCCAAGAGAGGCTGGGAGGGAGAACAGATACGCAGTATTTT
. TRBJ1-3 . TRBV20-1 CSARGGGKGNTIYF TGCAGTGCTAGAGGAGGCGGGAAAGGAAACACCATATATTTT
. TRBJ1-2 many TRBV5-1 CASSLDGNSYGYTF TGCGCCAGCAGCTTAGACGGAAACAGCTATGGCTACACCTTC
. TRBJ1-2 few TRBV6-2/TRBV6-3 CASSNGGDGYTF TGTGCCAGCAGTAACGGCGGGGATGGCTACACCTTC
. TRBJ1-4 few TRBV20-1 CSAHRSATNEKLFF TGCAGTGCTCACCGCTCAGCAACTAATGAAAAACTGTTTTTT
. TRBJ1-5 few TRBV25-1 CASGPPEVNQPQHF TGTGCCAGCGGGCCACCTGAGGTAAATCAGCCCCAGCATTTT
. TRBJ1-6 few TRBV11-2 CASSSRGYNSPLHF TGTGCCAGCAGTTCCAGGGGTTATAATTCACCCCTCCACTTT
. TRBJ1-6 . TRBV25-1 CASSYRSYNSPLHF TGTGCCAGCAGTTATCGGTCCTATAATTCACCCCTCCACTTT
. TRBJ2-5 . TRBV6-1 CASAVGDQETQYF TGTGCCAGCGCTGTGGGGGACCAAGAGACCCAGTACTTC
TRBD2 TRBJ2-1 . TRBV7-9 CASSLWLAGSGNEQFF TGTGCCAGCAGCTTATGGTTAGCGGGGTCTGGCAATGAGCAGTTCTTC
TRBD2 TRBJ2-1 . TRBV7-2 CASSTGLAAYNEQFF TGTGCCAGCAGCACGGGACTAGCGGCCTACAATGAGCAGTTCTTC
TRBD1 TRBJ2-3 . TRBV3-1 CASSINKGGAATDTQYF TGTGCCAGCAGCATTAACAAAGGGGGCGCAGCGACAGATACGCAGTATTTT
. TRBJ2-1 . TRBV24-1 CATSEPGGGRGNEQFF TGTGCCACCAGTGAACCCGGGGGTGGACGCGGCAATGAGCAGTTCTTC
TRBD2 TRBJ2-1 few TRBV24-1 CATSDFSGRAGNEQFF TGTGCCACCAGTGATTTTAGCGGGAGGGCCGGCAATGAGCAGTTCTTC
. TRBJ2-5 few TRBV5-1 CASSPGGLETQYF TGCGCCAGCAGCCCGGGTGGATTAGAGACCCAGTACTTC
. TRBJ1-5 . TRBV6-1 CASSPPGAGWGGNQPQHF TGTGCCAGCAGTCCCCCGGGAGCGGGCTGGGGGGGCAATCAGCCCCAGCATTTT
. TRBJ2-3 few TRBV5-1 CASSPGVGPDTQYF TGCGCCAGCAGCCCGGGAGTGGGGCCAGATACGCAGTATTTT
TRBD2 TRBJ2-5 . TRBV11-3 CASSTGGRIPQETQYF TGTGCCAGCAGTACGGGCGGGAGAATCCCCCAAGAGACCCAGTACTTC
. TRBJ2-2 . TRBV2 CASNTGLATGELFF TGTGCCAGCAATACAGGGCTCGCTACCGGGGAGCTGTTTTTT
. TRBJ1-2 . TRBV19 CASSQDKQNYGYTF TGTGCCAGTAGTCAGGACAAGCAGAACTATGGCTACACCTTC
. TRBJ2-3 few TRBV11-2 CASSPRSASSADTQYF TGTGCCAGCAGCCCTCGGTCGGCGAGTTCAGCAGATACGCAGTATTTT
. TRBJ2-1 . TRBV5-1 CASSLDREYDEQFF TGCGCCAGCAGCTTGGACAGGGAGTACGATGAGCAGTTCTTC
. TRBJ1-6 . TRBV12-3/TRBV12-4 CASSRVASNSPLHF TGTGCCAGCAGCCGGGTTGCATCTAATTCACCCCTCCACTTT
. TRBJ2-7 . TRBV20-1 CSARGAPSYEQYF TGCAGTGCTAGAGGGGCCCCATCCTACGAGCAGTACTTC
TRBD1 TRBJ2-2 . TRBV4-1 CASSQPTGRYTGELFF TGCGCCAGCAGCCAACCGACAGGGCGGTACACCGGGGAGCTGTTTTTT